This T cell receptor (beta chain) was sequenced in a study of blood T cells in healthy people across ages. The germline gives CDR1 SGHTA, CDR2 FQGNSA. The CDR3 has 17 amino acids. Losses at the gene ends were 0 bases for V and 3 bases for J; bases not matched to a gene: 11. Every donor provided roughly 9.1 milliliters of peripheral blood. For the second PCR, which ran for 7 to 11 cycles, a sample-barcoded 5' primer and a J-beta primer mix were used. TCRdb independently ran MiXCR on the 5' RACE reads; one entry per CDR3 protein. Of approximately 690,000 distinct CDR3 sequences listed, approximately 40% are singletons.

This TCR was recovered from an elderly man in good health. The chain couples TRBV7-2 to TRBJ2-7; 7 bases map to TRBD2. The sequencing input was blood. CDR3 sequence: CASSLAGTGGSFYEQYF. For the CDR3, the DNA is TGTGCCAGCAGCTTAGCAGGGACGGGCGGGAGTTTCTACGAGCAGTACTTC.